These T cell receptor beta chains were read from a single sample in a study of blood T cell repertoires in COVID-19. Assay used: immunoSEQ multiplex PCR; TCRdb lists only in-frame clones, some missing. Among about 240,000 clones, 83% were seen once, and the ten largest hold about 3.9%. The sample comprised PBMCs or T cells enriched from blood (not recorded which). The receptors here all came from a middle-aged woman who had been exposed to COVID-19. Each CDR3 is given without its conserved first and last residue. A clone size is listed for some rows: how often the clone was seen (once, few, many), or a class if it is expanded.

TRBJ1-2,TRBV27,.,ASSLSGSGGDGGYT
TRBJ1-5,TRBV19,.,AISQGARDQPQH
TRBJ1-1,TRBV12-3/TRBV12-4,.,ASSRGTEAF
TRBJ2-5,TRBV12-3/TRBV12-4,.,ASSQMETQY
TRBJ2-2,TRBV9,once,ASSPEGTTGELF
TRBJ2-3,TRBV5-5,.,ASSPTGGTDTQY
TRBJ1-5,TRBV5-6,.,ASSVGQSGWPQH
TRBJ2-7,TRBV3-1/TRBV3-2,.,ASSQVGGSYEQY
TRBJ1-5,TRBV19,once,ASSLSPRDNSNQPQH
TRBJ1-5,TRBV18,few,ASSPDRAGQPQH
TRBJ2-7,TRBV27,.,ASSLGASYEQY
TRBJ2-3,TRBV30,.,AWSISGGTRLGDTQY
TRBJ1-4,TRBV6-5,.,ASRPGVSVNEKLF
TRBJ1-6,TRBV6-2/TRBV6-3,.,ASSPTGVTHNSPLH
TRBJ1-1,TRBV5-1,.,ASSVRGEWTEAF
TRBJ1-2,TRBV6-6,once,ASSYSTGPYGYT
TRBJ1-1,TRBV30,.,AWKIDGGNTEAF
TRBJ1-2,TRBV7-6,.,ASSKQRDWRYGYT
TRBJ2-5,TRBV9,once,ASSVGGSGGQETQY
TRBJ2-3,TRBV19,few,ASSIDPGNTQY
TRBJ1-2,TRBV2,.,ASSEIRRAPANYGYT
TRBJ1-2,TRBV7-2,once,ASSLDLNRGYGYT
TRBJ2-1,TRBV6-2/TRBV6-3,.,ASSFSGGFSYNEQF
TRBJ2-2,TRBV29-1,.,SVRQDTGELF
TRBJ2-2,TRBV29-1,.,SVAGQGADGELF
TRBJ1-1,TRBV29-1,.,SALRGFDTEAF
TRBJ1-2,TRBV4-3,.,ASSQVRTGIGGYT
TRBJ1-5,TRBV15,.,ATSRERDQPQH
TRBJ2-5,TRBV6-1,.,ASSEVKDRGKTQY
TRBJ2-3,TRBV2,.,ASTGGTFTDTQY
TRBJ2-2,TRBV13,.,ASSLGRGTGELF
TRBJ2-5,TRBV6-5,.,ASSYSGGETQY
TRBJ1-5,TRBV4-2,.,ASSPNRDRGPLSNQPQH
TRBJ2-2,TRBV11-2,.,ASSRIRLAGAGELF
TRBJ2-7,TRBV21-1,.,ASSPARRDRPTYEQY
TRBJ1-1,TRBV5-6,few,ASSEDRGGRAF
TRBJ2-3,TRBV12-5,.,ASGLVMGQGAHTQY
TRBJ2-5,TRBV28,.,ASSSQTGGSETQY
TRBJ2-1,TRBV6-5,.,ASSYRGNEQF
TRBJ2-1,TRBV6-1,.,ASSESTRRGAGNEQF
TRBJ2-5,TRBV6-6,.,ASIRGLRETQY
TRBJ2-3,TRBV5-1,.,ASSLAVTSATSTDTQY
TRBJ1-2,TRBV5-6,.,ASSLEGTLKANYGYT
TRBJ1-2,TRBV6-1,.,ASSEGGTVTSIFYGYT
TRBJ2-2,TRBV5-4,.,ASSPHGTANTGELF
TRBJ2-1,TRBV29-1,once,SVEDRGRGNEQF
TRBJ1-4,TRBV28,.,ASSSGQGTNEKLF
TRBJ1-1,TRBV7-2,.,ASSLQGPLQNTEAF
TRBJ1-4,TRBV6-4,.,ASRGRKSGEKLF
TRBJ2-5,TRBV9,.,ASSAGRVAQETQY
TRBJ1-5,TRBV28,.,ASSLGQNNQPQH
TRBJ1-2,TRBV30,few,AFNRGRNNGYT
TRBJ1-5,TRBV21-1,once,ASSPINQPQH